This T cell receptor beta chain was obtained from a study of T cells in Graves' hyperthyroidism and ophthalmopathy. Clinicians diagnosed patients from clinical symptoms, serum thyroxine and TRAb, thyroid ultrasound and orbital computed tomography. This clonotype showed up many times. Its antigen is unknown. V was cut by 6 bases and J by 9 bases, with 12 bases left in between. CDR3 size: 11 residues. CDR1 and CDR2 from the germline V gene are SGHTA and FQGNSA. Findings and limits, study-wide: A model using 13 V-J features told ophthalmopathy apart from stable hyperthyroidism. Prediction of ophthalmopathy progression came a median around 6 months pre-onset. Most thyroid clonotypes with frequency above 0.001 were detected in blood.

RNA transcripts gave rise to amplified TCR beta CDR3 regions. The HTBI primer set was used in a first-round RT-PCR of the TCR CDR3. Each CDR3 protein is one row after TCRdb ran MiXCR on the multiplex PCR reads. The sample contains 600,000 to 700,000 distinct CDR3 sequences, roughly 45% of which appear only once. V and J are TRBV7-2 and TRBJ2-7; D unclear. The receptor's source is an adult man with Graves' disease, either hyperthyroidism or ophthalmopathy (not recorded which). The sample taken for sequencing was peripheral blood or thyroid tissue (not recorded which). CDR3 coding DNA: TGTGCCAGCAGTTACCTTGTGGGGCAGTACTTC. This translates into CASSYLVGQYF.